The next 2 T cell receptor beta chains were all read from a single sample in a study of human T cells and chemical hapten exposure. A single record per CDR3 protein comes from TCRdb applying MiXCR to the RACE reads. The sample shows tens of thousands of distinct CDR3 sequences, 8% to 13% of them seen only once. Documented time point: patch test 2, 6 weeks after DPC sensitization. Treatment indicated: therapeutic diphenylcyclopropenone sensitization with weekly scalp DPC. The specimen comprised whole blood, sampled in connection with sensitization to the hapten diphenylcyclopropenone (DPC). These receptors all stem from a man aged 40-55 years with alopecia areata. Some clones in this sample may be carry-over from other donors' samples.

This clonotype was observed a handful of times. The chain carries TRBV7-2 and TRBJ2-2, with TRBD2 identical over 11 bases. V was clipped by 0 bases and J by 6 bases; unmatched bases: 6. From germline, CDR1 is SGHTA and CDR2 FQGNSA. The CDR3 extends over 17 amino acids. The CDR3 sequence is CASSLAILAGAPGELFF. CDR3 sequence (DNA): TGTGCCAGCAGCTTAGCGATACTAGCGGGAGCCCCCGGGGAGCTGTTTTTT.

This clonotype was observed at least ten times. This chain uses TRBV11-1 with TRBJ1-1; D ambiguous. Trimming left V 3 bases short and J 7 bases short, with 15 bases between. CDR3 size: 14 residues. Looked up from germline, CDR1 is SGHAT and CDR2 is FQDESV (reference sequence). In DNA, the CDR3 is TGTGCCAGCAGCTTCCCCGGAGTTGGGGATGAAGCTTTCTTT. It yields the protein CASSFPGVGDEAFF.